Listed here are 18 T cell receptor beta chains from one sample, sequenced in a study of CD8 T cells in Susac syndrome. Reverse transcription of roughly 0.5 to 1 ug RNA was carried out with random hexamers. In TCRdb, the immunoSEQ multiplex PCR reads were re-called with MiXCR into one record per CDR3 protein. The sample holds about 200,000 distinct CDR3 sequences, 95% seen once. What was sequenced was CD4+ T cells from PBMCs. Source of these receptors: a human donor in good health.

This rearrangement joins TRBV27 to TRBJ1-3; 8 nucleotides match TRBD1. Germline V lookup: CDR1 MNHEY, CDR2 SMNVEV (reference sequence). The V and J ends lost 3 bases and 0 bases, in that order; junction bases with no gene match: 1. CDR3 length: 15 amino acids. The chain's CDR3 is CASSFRGLSGNTIYF. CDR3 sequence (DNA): TGTGCCAGCAGTTTCAGGGGGCTCTCTGGAAACACCATATATTTT.

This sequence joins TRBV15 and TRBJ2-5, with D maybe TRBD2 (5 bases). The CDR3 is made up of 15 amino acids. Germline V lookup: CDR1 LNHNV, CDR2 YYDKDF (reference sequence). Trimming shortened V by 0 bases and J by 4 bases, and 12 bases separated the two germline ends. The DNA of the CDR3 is TGTGCCACCAGCAGAGATCCGGGCGGGCGAGAGACCCAGTACTTC. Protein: CATSRDPGGRETQYF.

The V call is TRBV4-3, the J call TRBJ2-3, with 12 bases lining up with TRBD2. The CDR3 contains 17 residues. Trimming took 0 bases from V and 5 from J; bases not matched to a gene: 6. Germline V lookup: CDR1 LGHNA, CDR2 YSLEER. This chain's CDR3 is CASSQELAGGPGDTQYF. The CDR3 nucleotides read TGCGCCAGCAGCCAAGAACTAGCGGGGGGCCCGGGAGATACGCAGTATTTT.

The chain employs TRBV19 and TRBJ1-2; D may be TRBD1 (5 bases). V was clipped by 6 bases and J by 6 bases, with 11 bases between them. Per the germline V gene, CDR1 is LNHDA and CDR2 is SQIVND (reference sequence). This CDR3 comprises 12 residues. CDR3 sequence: CASRSEGDGYTF. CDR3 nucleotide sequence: TGTGCCAGTAGATCCGAAGGGGATGGCTACACCTTC.

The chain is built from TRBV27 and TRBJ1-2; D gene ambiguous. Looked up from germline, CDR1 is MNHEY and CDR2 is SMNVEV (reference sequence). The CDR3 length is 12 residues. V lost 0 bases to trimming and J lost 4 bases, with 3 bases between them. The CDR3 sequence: CASSLSGYGYTF. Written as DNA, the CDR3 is TGTGCCAGCAGTTTATCCGGCTATGGCTACACCTTC.

The CDR3 bases are TGCAGTGCCGTTCCGACAGGTCGGACATCCTACAATGAGCAGTTCTTC. Translated, it gives CSAVPTGRTSYNEQFF. The chain employs TRBV20-1 and TRBJ2-1, with a weak D call TRBD1 (6 bases). Per germline, CDR1 DFQATT and CDR2 SNEGSKA (reference sequence). Trimming left V 6 bases short and J 1 base short, with 19 bases between. The length of the CDR3 is 16 residues.

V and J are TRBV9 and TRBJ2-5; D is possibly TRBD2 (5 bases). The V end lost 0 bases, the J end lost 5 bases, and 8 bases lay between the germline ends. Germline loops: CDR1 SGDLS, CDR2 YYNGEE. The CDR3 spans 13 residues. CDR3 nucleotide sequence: TGTGCCAGCAGCGTAGGAGGGTTCGAGACCCAGTACTTC. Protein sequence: CASSVGGFETQYF.

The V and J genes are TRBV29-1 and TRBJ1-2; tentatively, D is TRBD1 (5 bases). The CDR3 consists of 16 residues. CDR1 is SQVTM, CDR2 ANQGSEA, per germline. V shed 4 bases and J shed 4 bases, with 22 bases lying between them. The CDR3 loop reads CSVAWGQGPFFYGYTF. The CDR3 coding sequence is TGCAGCGTTGCATGGGGCCAGGGTCCCTTCTTCTATGGCTACACCTTC.

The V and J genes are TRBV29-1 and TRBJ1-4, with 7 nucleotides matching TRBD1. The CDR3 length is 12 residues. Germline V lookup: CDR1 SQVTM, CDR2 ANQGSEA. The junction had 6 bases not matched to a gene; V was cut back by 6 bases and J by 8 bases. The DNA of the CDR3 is TGCAGCGTCCGACAGGGCGACGAAAAACTGTTTTTT. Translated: CSVRQGDEKLFF. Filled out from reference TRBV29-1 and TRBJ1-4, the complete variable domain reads SAVISQKPSRDICQRGTSLTIQCQVDSQVTMMFWYRQQPGQSLTLIATANQGSEATYESGFVIDKFPISRPNLTFSTLTVSNMSPEDSSIYLCSVRQGDEKLFFGSGTQLSVL.

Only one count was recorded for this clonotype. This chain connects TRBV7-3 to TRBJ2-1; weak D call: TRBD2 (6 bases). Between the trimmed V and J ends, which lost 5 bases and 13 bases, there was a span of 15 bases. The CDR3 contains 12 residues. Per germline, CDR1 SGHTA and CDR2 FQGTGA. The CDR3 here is CASSPAAGIQFF. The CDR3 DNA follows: TGTGCCAGCAGCCCGGCCGCGGGGATACAGTTCTTC.

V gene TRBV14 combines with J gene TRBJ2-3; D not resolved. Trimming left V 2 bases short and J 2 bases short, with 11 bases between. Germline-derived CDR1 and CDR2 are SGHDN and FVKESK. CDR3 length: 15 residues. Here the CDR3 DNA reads TGTGCCAGCAGCCAACTTAGACAAGCCACAGATACGCAGTATTTT. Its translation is CASSQLRQATDTQYF.

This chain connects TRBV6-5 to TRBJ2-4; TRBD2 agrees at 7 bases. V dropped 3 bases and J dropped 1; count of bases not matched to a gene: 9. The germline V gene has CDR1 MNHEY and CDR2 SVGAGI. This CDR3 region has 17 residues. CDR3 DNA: TGTGCCAGCAGTTATCTAAGGGAGGGTTCCGCCAAAAACATTCAGTACTTC. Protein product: CASSYLREGSAKNIQYF.

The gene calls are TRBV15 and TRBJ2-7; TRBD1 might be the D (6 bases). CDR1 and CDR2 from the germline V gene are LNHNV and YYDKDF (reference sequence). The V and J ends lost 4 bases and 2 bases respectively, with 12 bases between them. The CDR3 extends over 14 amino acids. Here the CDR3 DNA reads TGTGCCACCAGCATCCGGCAGGGGCCCTACGAGCAGTACGTC. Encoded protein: CATSIRQGPYEQYV.

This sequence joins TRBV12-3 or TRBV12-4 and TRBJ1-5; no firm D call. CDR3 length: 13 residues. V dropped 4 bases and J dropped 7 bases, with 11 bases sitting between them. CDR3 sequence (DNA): TGTGCCAGCAGTTCTGGGCTACAGCAGCCCCAGCATTTT. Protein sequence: CASSSGLQQPQHF.

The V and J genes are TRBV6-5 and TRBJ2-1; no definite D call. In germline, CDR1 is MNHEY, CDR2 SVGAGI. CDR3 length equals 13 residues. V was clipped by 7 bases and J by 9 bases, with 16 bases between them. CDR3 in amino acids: CASNSFAVGEQFF. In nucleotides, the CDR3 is TGTGCCAGCAATAGTTTCGCTGTGGGTGAGCAGTTCTTC.

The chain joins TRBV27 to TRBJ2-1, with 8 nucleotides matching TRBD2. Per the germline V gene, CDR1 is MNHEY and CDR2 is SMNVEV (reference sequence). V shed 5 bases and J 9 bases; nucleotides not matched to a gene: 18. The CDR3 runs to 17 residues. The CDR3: CASSSVTGTRISVEQFF. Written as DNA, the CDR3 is TGTGCCAGCAGTAGTGTTACCGGGACTAGAATATCCGTTGAGCAGTTCTTC.

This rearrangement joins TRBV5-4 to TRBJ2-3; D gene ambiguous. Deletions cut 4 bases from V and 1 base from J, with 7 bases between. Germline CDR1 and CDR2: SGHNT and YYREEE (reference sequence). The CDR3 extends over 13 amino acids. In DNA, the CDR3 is TGTGCCAGCAGCATTAGGGGCACAGATACGCAGTATTTT. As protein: CASSIRGTDTQYF.

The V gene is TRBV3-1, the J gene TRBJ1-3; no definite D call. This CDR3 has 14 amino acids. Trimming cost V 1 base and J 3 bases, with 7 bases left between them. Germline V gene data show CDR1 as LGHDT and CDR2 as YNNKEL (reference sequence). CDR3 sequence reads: CASSQVIDGNTIYF. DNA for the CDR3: TGTGCCAGCAGCCAAGTGATTGATGGAAACACCATATATTTT.